The text below deals with one TCR beta chain. The data originate from a study of cytomegalovirus exposure and HLA in healthy donors. V shed 4 bases and J shed 2 bases, with 14 bases lying between them. The CDR3 extends over 15 amino acids. Germline CDR1 SGHNT, CDR2 YENEEA. The PCR employed 60 Vbeta primers together with 13 Jbeta primers. Sequencing used immunoSEQ multiplex PCR; TCRdb keeps in-frame clones, though not all of them. In the table there are about 170,000 clones, 78% of which are singletons. Material for sequencing was PBMCs. The chain carries TRBV11-3 and TRBJ1-1; a weak D match, TRBD1 (5 bases). The sequence came from a woman aged 45 to 65 in good health and CMV-seropositive. CDR3 nucleotides: TGTGCCAGCAGCTCAAGACAGACCCCAAACACTGAAGCTTTCTTT. This translates into CASSSRQTPNTEAFF.